The next 30 T cell receptor beta chains were all read from a single sample in a study of cytomegalovirus exposure and HLA in healthy donors. Primers for the PCR totalled 60 Vbeta and 13 Jbeta. Profiled with immunoSEQ multiplex PCR; TCRdb holds only in-frame clones, not every one. The profile covers 55,000 to 85,000 clones, with approximately 79% appearing a single time and 9% to 14% taken by the ten largest. Sequenced material: PBMCs. The receptor set was obtained from a woman aged 40 to 49 in good health and CMV-seropositive.

V and J are TRBV27 and TRBJ1-2, with 7 bases lining up with TRBD1. V trimming: 1 base; J trimming: 2 bases; junction bases outside the gene matches: 4. This CDR3 is 15 amino acids long. CDR1 is MNHEY, CDR2 SMNVEV, per germline (reference sequence). The CDR3 DNA sequence: TGTGCCAGCAGTTTATTGGGACAGTCAAACTATGGCTACACCTTC. The encoded protein is CASSLLGQSNYGYTF.

The chain has TRBV6-1 and TRBJ1-5; unclear D gene. The germline CDR1 and CDR2 sequences are MNHNS and SASEGT. The CDR3 contains 15 residues. V lost 5 bases and J 0 bases, leaving 11 bases between the germline ends. The CDR3 sequence: CASSPTRGSNQPQHF. In nucleotides, the CDR3 is TGTGCCAGCAGTCCGACGCGGGGTAGCAATCAGCCCCAGCATTTT.

On this clone: Sequence at one end of the junction differs from germline and may be a read error. This chain uses TRBV7-7 with TRBJ1-2; TRBD1 matches 8 bases. This CDR3 is 17 amino acids long. Germline values: CDR1 SSHAT, CDR2 FNYEAQ (reference sequence). In nucleotides, the CDR3 is TGTGCTAGCAGCCCTAGCAGCACAGGGGGGATTCACGATGGCTACACCTTC. As protein: CASSPSSTGGIHDGYTF.

CDR3 DNA: TGCGCCAGCAGTGACGGAGGTAATACAGATACGCAGTATTTT. It encodes CASSDGGNTDTQYF. The chain couples TRBV10-1 to TRBJ2-3; perhaps TRBD2 as D (5 bases). The V and J ends lost 3 bases and 3 bases respectively, with 10 bases between them. This CDR3 contains 14 residues. Germline loops: CDR1 WNHNN, CDR2 SYGVQD (reference sequence).

J is TRBJ1-1 and V is TRBV30; D is possibly TRBD1 (5 bases). Germline CDR1 GTSNPN, CDR2 SVGIG (reference sequence). This CDR3 contains 14 residues. Trimming removed 2 bases at V and 1 base at J, with 11 bases between. The CDR3 DNA sequence: TGTGCCTGGAGTACCCTCCAGGGGAACACTGAAGCTTTCTTT. Protein product: CAWSTLQGNTEAFF.

The chain combines TRBV7-9 with TRBJ2-2; D not resolved. V was pared by 0 bases and J by 0 bases, with 5 bases between. The CDR3 spans 15 residues. The germline CDR1 and CDR2 sequences are SEHNR and FQNEAQ (reference sequence). The CDR3 DNA sequence: TGTGCCAGCAGCTTAGCTCGGTCGAACACCGGGGAGCTGTTTTTT. Amino acid sequence: CASSLARSNTGELFF.

The chain has TRBV6-1 and TRBJ1-5; D call uncertain. The CDR3 is 13 amino acids. V shed 6 bases and J shed 1 base, with 7 bases lying between them. Germline-derived CDR1 and CDR2 are MNHNS and SASEGT. This CDR3 is CASSAQSNQPQHF. CDR3 nucleotides: TGTGCCAGCAGCGCCCAGAGCAATCAGCCCCAGCATTTT.

V is TRBV7-2 and J is TRBJ2-7, with TRBD2 matching over 10 bases. Germline CDR1 reads SGHTA; CDR2 reads FQGNSA. The V and J ends lost 2 bases and 4 bases, in that order; junction bases with no gene match: 2. The CDR3 consists of 14 residues. The CDR3 loop reads CASSLSGGEYEQYF. In DNA, the CDR3 is TGTGCCAGCAGCTTAAGCGGGGGGGAGTACGAGCAGTACTTC.

This rearrangement joins TRBV5-3 to TRBJ1-1; a weak D match, TRBD1 (6 bases). TRBV5-3 is an ORF; its function is uncertain. V was clipped by 0 bases and J by 5 bases, with 20 bases between them. The CDR3 spans 17 residues. CDR3 nucleotide sequence: TGTGCCAGAAGCTTGGGGGGACCTAGGGGGTTTAGGACTGAAGCTTTCTTT. Protein sequence: CARSLGGPRGFRTEAFF.

The V gene is TRBV9, the J gene TRBJ1-1; D might be TRBD1 (5 bases). Germline V gives CDR1 SGDLS, CDR2 YYNGEE. The V end lost 0 bases, the J end lost 4 bases, and 13 bases lay between the germline ends. CDR3 length equals 15 residues. The DNA of the CDR3 is TGTGCCAGCAGCGTAGCTGGGGCGCCGGCCACTGAAGCTTTCTTT. Its protein product is CASSVAGAPATEAFF.

The chain combines TRBV7-9 with TRBJ2-7; D is ambiguous. CDR3 length equals 14 residues. V lost 0 bases and J 2 bases, leaving 8 bases between the germline ends. Germline values: CDR1 SEHNR, CDR2 FQNEAQ (reference sequence). DNA for the CDR3: TGTGCCAGCAGCTTAGCTTCAGGAACCTACGAGCAGTACTTC. Its translation: CASSLASGTYEQYF.

The gene calls are TRBV5-1 and TRBJ2-5; weak D call: TRBD2 (5 bases). V lost 2 bases and J 7 bases, leaving 15 bases between the germline ends. The germline V gene has CDR1 SGHRS and CDR2 YFSETQ. The CDR3 is 14 amino acids. This CDR3 reads CASSLASSAGTQYF. CDR3 in DNA: TGCGCCAGCAGCTTAGCGTCCTCCGCGGGGACCCAGTACTTC.

This clone was seen a handful of times. This rearrangement joins TRBV6-1 to TRBJ1-4, with D maybe TRBD1 (5 bases). The germline V and J ends were trimmed by 2 bases and 5 bases, with 12 bases remaining between them. This CDR3 is 15 amino acids long. CDR1 and CDR2 from the germline V gene are MNHNS and SASEGT. DNA of the CDR3: TGTGCCAGCAGTGAAAATTGGGGCCTGAATGAAAAACTGTTTTTT. It is translated as CASSENWGLNEKLFF.

In its sample, this clone was seen a few times. This rearrangement joins TRBV2 to TRBJ1-1, with D unresolved. The CDR3 is 15 amino acids. From germline, CDR1 is SNHLY and CDR2 FYNNEI. Between the trimmed V and J ends, which lost 3 bases and 2 bases, there was a span of 13 bases. The DNA for the CDR3 is TGTGCCAGCAGTGATGGGAGTGGAATAAACACTGAAGCTTTCTTT. This gives the protein CASSDGSGINTEAFF. The full variable domain, with the rest looked up from reference TRBV2 and TRBJ1-1, is EPEVTQTPSHQVTQMGQEVILRCVPISNHLYFYWYRQILGQKVEFLVSFYNNEISEKSEIFDDQFSVERPDGSNFTLKIRSTKLEDSAMYFCASSDGSGINTEAFFGQGTRLTVV.

A few counts support this clone. The chain recombines TRBV5-6 with TRBJ1-2; D gene unclear. V was pared by 4 bases and J by 3 bases, with 13 bases between. The CDR3 is made up of 14 amino acids. Per germline, CDR1 SGHDT and CDR2 YYEEEE. CDR3 loop: CASSRWEADYGYTF. In DNA, the CDR3 is TGTGCCAGCAGCAGGTGGGAGGCGGACTATGGCTACACCTTC. The full variable domain, its missing parts supplied by reference TRBV5-6 and TRBJ1-2, is DAGVTQSPTHLIKTRGQQVTLRCSPKSGHDTVSWYQQALGQGPQFIFQYYEEEERQRGNFPDRFSGHQFPNYSSELNVNALLLGDSALYLCASSRWEADYGYTFGSGTRLTVV.

J is TRBJ2-2 and V is TRBV29-1, with TRBD1 matching over 8 bases. Germline lookup yields CDR1 SQVTM and CDR2 ANQGSEA. The CDR3 extends over 14 amino acids. V gave up 1 base and J gave up 4 bases; unmatched junction bases: 2. The CDR3 DNA reads TGCAGCGTTGAAGTGACAGGGGCCACCGGGGAGCTGTTTTTT. Protein: CSVEVTGATGELFF.

V gene TRBV27 combines with J gene TRBJ1-6; D is unclear. Trimming cost V 2 bases and J 3 bases, with 11 bases left between them. The CDR3 runs to 16 residues. Germline loops: CDR1 MNHEY, CDR2 SMNVEV (reference sequence). The CDR3 DNA sequence: TGTGCCAGCAGTTTAGGACTTATCGGCTATAATTCACCCCTCCACTTT. As protein: CASSLGLIGYNSPLHF.

The rearrangement links TRBV28 to TRBJ2-3, with 7 positions matching TRBD2. The CDR3 has 14 amino acids. V lost 8 bases, J lost 2 bases, and 7 bases stayed unmatched. The germline CDR1 and CDR2 sequences are MDHEN and SYDVKM. CDR3 loop: CASLGGGFTDTQYF. The CDR3 DNA is TGTGCCAGCCTTGGGGGGGGGTTCACAGATACGCAGTATTTT.

The V and J genes are TRBV27 and TRBJ1-1; a weak D match, TRBD1 (6 bases). The CDR3 is made up of 15 amino acids. With 2 bases removed from V and 0 bases from J, the gap between germline ends came to 10 bases. Per germline, CDR1 MNHEY and CDR2 SMNVEV (reference sequence). CDR3 loop: CASSLTGLMNTEAFF. The CDR3 DNA sequence: TGTGCCAGCAGTTTAACAGGGCTCATGAACACTGAAGCTTTCTTT.

This rearrangement joins TRBV19 to TRBJ1-1; tentative D call: TRBD1 (5 bases). CDR3 length: 15 residues. From germline, CDR1 is LNHDA and CDR2 SQIVND (reference sequence). V was cut by 7 bases and J by 1 base, with 16 bases left in between. The CDR3 coding sequence is TGTGCCAGTACGCCCTGGGGCGCTGGGAACACTGAAGCTTTCTTT. Amino acids: CASTPWGAGNTEAFF.

The V call is TRBV18, the J call TRBJ2-7; a possible D gene is TRBD1 (6 bases). Germline V gene lookup returns CDR1 KGHSH and CDR2 LQKENI. The CDR3 has 15 amino acids. Trimming cost V 3 bases and J 1 base, with 13 bases left between them. The CDR3 bases are TGTGCCAGCTCACCGGACGTCAGGGGTTCCTACGAGCAGTACTTC. It yields the protein CASSPDVRGSYEQYF.

The rearrangement joins TRBV6-1 to TRBJ1-2, with unresolved D. CDR1 and CDR2 (germline): MNHNS, SASEGT. With 2 bases removed from V and 1 base from J, the gap between germline ends came to 11 bases. The CDR3 sequence is 15 residues long. The CDR3 loop is CASSESYRVNYGYTF. DNA for the CDR3: TGTGCCAGCAGTGAAAGTTACAGAGTTAACTATGGCTACACCTTC.

The rearrangement uses TRBV19 and TRBJ2-3; 7 bases match TRBD1. This CDR3 has 15 residues. J was trimmed by 2 bases and V by 7 bases; bases with no gene match: 9. Germline CDR1 LNHDA, CDR2 SQIVND (reference sequence). The CDR3 sequence is CASTDPGQHTDTQYF. Written as DNA, the CDR3 is TGTGCCAGTACCGATCCGGGACAGCACACAGATACGCAGTATTTT.

The chain employs TRBV2 and TRBJ1-1; weak D call: TRBD1 (5 bases). The germline V and J ends were trimmed by 2 bases and 12 bases, with 19 bases remaining between them. The germline V gene encodes CDR1 SNHLY and CDR2 FYNNEI. The CDR3 spans 14 residues. This CDR3 is CASSEIWNRKETFF. CDR3 sequence (DNA): TGTGCCAGCAGTGAAATCTGGAACAGGAAGGAAACTTTCTTT.

This chain joins TRBV5-6 and TRBJ2-7, with D perhaps matching TRBD2 (5 bases). With 2 bases removed from V and 4 bases from J, the gap between germline ends came to 16 bases. The CDR3 totals 15 residues. CDR1 and CDR2 (germline): SGHDT, YYEEEE. DNA for the CDR3: TGTGCCAGCAGCTTCCCGACTATGGACGGTTACGAGCAGTACTTC. Its translation is CASSFPTMDGYEQYF.

This clone was detected a few times. The rearrangement uses TRBV5-6 and TRBJ2-2; the match to TRBD2 covers 9 bases. The ends lost 1 base at V and 0 bases at J; junction bases unmatched: 4. This CDR3 comprises 17 residues. CDR1 is SGHDT and CDR2 is YYEEEE in the germline V gene. CDR3 loop: CASSLSSGNPNTGELFF. CDR3 bases: TGTGCCAGCAGCTTGTCTAGCGGGAACCCGAACACCGGGGAGCTGTTTTTT.

V gene TRBV9 combines with J gene TRBJ1-1; D not certain. CDR1 and CDR2 (germline): SGDLS, YYNGEE. V was cut by 4 bases and J by 1 base, with 11 bases left in between. This CDR3 is 14 amino acids long. CDR3 region: CASSTSPGNTEAFF. Here the CDR3 DNA reads TGTGCCAGCAGCACCTCCCCAGGGAACACTGAAGCTTTCTTT.

The chain recombines TRBV6-6 with TRBJ2-7; D is perhaps TRBD2 (7 bases). With 5 bases removed from V and 3 bases from J, the gap between germline ends came to 17 bases. Germline V gene sequence: CDR1 MNHNY, CDR2 SVGAGI (reference sequence). The CDR3 sequence is 15 residues long. CDR3 residues: CASSPKGGGYYEQYF. The CDR3 coding sequence is TGTGCCAGCAGTCCAAAGGGCGGGGGCTACTACGAGCAGTACTTC.

V usage is TRBV29-1 and J usage is TRBJ1-2, with D unclear. In germline, CDR1 is SQVTM, CDR2 ANQGSEA. CDR3 length: 11 amino acids. Trimming pared 3 bases from V and 8 bases from J, leaving 10 bases between. This CDR3 is CSVEVFGGYTF. The CDR3 DNA sequence: TGCAGCGTTGAGGTTTTTGGCGGCTACACCTTC.

V is TRBV27 and J is TRBJ1-1; D is ambiguous. The CDR3 is 14 residues long. The germline CDR1 and CDR2 sequences are MNHEY and SMNVEV (reference sequence). The V end was cut by 4 bases, the J end by 4 bases, with 13 bases between. As DNA, the CDR3 is TGTGCCAGCAGTTCCCGTCGAGGAGGCACTGAAGCTTTCTTT. Its protein product is CASSSRRGGTEAFF.